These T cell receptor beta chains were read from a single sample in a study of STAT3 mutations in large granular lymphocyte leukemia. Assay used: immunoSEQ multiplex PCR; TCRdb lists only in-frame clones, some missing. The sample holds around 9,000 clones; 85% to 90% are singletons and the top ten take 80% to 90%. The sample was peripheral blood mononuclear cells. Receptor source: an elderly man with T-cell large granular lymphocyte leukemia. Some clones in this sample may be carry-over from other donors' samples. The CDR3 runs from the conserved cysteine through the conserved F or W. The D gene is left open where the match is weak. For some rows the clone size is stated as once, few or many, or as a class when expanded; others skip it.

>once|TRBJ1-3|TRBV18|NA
TGTGCCAGCTCATCCCAAACAGGGAACTCTGGAAACACCATATATTTT
CASSSQTGNSGNTIYF
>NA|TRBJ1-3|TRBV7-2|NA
TGTGCCAGCAGCTTACAACAGGGTGCCCGAAACACCATATATTTT
CASSLQQGARNTIYF
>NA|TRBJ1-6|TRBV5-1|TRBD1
TGCGCCAGCAGCTGGACAGCAGGGGGCAATTCACCCCTCCACTTT
CASSWTAGGNSPLHF
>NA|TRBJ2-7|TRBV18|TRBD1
TGTGCCAGCTCACCCGACTTGACAGGGGTTGAGCAGTACTTC
CASSPDLTGVEQYF
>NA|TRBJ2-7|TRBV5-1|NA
TGCGCCAGCAGGGAGACGGTCTACGAGCAGTACTTC
CASRETVYEQYF
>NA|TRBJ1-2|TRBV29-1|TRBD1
TGCAGCGTTGCCGGACAGGGGCAATGGGGCTACACCTTC
CSVAGQGQWGYTF
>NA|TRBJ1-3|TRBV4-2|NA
TGTGCCAGCAGCCAGGGTCAAACCGGGACCTCTGGAAACACCATATATTTT
CASSQGQTGTSGNTIYF
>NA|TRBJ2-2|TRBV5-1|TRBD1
TGCGCCAGCAGCCCGGGACAGTTAAACACCGGGGAGCTGTTTTTT
CASSPGQLNTGELFF
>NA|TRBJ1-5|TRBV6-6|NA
TGTGCCAGCAGTTACCCCCTTCAGCCCCAGCATTTT
CASSYPLQPQHF
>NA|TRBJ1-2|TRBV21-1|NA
TGTGCCAGCAGCAAAGAGGCCAGGGCTAACTATGGCTACACCTTC
CASSKEARANYGYTF
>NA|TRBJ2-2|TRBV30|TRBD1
TGTGCCTGGAGTTCCGGGACAGGGGCGACCGGGGAGCTGTTTTTT
CAWSSGTGATGELFF
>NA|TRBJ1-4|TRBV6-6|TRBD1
TGTGCCAGCAGTTACAGACAGGGTGGAGGCGGTGAAAAACTGTTTTTT
CASSYRQGGGGEKLFF
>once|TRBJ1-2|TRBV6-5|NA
TGTGCCAGCAGTTACAACAGTGGGGGCGCGCACTATGGCTACACCTTC
CASSYNSGGAHYGYTF
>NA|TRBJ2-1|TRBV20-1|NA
TGCAGTGCTGCTGGGGGCACTGAGCAGTTCTTC
CSAAGGTEQFF
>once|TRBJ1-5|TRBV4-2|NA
TGTGCCAGCAGCCAAGAGAGAATCCGCAATCAGCCCCAGCATTTT
CASSQERIRNQPQHF